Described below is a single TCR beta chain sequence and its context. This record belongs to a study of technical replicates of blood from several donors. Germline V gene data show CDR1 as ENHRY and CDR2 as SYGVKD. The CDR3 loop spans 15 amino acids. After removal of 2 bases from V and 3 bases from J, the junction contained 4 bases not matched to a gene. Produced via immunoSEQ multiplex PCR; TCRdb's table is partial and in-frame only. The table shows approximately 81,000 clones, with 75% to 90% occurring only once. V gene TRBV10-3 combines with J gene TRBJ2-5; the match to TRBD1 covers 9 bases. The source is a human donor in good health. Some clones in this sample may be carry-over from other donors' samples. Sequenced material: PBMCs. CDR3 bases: TGTGCCATCAGTGAGAGACAGGGGGGCGAAGAGACCCAGTACTTC. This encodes CAISERQGGEETQYF.